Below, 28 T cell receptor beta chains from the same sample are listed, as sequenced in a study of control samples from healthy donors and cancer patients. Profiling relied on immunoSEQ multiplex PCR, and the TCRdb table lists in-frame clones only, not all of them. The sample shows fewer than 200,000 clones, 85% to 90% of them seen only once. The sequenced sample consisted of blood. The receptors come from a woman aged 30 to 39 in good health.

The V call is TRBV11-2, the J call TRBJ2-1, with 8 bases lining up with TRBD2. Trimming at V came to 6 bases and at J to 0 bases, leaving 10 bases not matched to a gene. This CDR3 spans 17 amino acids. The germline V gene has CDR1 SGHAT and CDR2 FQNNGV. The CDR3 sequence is CASRQSGGTSSYNEQFF. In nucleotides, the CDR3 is TGTGCCAGCAGGCAAAGCGGGGGCACCAGCTCCTACAATGAGCAGTTCTTC.

DNA of the CDR3: TGCGCCAGCAGCCAGGGCGGAGGAATCTATGGCTACACCTTC. This translates into CASSQGGGIYGYTF. This chain uses TRBV4-1 with TRBJ1-2; D is ambiguous. The CDR3 runs to 14 residues. V was shortened by 3 bases and J by 4 bases, with 12 bases between the two germline ends. Germline values: CDR1 MGHRA, CDR2 YSYEKL.

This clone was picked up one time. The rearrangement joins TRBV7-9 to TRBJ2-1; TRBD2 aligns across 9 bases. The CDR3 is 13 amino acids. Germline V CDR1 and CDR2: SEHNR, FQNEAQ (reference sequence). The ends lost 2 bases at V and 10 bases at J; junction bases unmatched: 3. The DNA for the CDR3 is TGTGCCAGCAGCTTAAGAGCGGGAGGAGAGCAGTTCTTC. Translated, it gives CASSLRAGGEQFF.

The CDR3 region is CASSPSRGGAVETQYF. CDR3 DNA: TGTGCCAGCAGCCCCTCCAGAGGGGGGGCCGTAGAGACCCAGTACTTC. This chain links TRBV2 with TRBJ2-5; weak D call: TRBD2 (7 bases). Deletions cut 6 bases from V and 4 bases from J, with 21 bases between. Germline V gene sequence: CDR1 SNHLY, CDR2 FYNNEI. The CDR3 spans 16 residues.

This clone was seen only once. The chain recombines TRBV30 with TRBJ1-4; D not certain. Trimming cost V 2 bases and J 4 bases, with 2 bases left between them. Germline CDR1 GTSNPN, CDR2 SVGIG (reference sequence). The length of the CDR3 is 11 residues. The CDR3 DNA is TGTGCCTGGAGTTTTAATGAAAAACTGTTTTTT. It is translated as CAWSFNEKLFF.

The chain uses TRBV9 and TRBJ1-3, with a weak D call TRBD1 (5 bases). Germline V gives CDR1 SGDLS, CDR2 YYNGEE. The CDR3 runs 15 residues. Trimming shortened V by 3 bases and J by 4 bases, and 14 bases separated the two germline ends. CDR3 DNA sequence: TGTGCCAGCAGCGCCACCACAGGTGCGGGAAACACCATATATTTT. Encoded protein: CASSATTGAGNTIYF.

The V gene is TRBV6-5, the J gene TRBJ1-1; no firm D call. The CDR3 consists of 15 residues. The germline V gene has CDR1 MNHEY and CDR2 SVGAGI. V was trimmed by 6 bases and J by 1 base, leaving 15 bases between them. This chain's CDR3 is CASRSLSNGNTEAFF. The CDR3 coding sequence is TGTGCCAGCAGGTCTTTGTCTAACGGGAACACTGAAGCTTTCTTT.

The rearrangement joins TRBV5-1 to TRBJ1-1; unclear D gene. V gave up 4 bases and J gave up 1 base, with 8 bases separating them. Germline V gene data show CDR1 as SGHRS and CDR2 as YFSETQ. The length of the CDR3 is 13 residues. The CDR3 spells CASSVVGNTEAFF. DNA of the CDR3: TGCGCCAGCAGCGTGGTTGGGAACACTGAAGCTTTCTTT.

The CDR3 nucleotides read TGTGCCAGCAGCTTGGTGGGGCTGGGCCAGATCTATAGCAATCAGCCCCAGCATTTT. Its protein product is CASSLVGLGQIYSNQPQHF. The chain uses TRBV5-6 and TRBJ1-5; the D gene is possibly TRBD1 (5 bases). V lost 0 bases and J lost 0, with 19 bases in between. The V gene's germline CDR1 is SGHDT and CDR2 YYEEEE. The CDR3 is 19 residues long. The whole variable domain, remainder taken from reference TRBV5-6 and TRBJ1-5, is DAGVTQSPTHLIKTRGQQVTLRCSPKSGHDTVSWYQQALGQGPQFIFQYYEEEERQRGNFPDRFSGHQFPNYSSELNVNALLLGDSALYLCASSLVGLGQIYSNQPQHFGDGTRLSIL.

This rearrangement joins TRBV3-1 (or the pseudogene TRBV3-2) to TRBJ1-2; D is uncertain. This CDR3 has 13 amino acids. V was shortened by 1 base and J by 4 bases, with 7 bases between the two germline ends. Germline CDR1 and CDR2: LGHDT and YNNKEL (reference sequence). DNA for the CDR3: TGTGCCAGCAGCCAAGCCCATTTCTATGGCTACACCTTC. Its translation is CASSQAHFYGYTF.

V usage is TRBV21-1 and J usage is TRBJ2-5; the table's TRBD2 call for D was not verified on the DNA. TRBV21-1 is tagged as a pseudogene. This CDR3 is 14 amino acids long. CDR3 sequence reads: CASSNFGGQETQYF. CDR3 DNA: TGTGCCAGCAGCAATTTTGGGGGGCAAGAGACCCAGTACTTC.

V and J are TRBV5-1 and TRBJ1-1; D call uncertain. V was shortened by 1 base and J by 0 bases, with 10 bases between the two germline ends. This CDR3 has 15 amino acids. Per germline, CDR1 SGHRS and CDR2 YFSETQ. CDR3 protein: CASSLFQGMNTEAFF. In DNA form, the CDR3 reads TGCGCCAGCAGCTTGTTCCAAGGAATGAACACTGAAGCTTTCTTT.

Here the CDR3 reads CASSQNFQGVNEQYF. CDR3 nucleotide sequence: TGTGCCAGCAGTCAAAACTTTCAGGGGGTCAACGAGCAGTACTTC. V gene TRBV6-5 combines with J gene TRBJ2-7; TRBD1 agrees at 7 bases. J lost 5 bases, V lost 5 bases, and 12 bases had no gene match. From germline, CDR1 is MNHEY and CDR2 SVGAGI. The CDR3 is made up of 15 amino acids.

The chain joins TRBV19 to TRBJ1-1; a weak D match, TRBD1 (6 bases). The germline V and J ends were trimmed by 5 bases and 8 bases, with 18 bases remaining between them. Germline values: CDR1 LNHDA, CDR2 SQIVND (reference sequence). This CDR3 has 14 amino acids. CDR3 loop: CASSPKSARGEAFF. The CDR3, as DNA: TGTGCCAGTAGTCCCAAGAGCGCCAGGGGAGAAGCTTTCTTT.

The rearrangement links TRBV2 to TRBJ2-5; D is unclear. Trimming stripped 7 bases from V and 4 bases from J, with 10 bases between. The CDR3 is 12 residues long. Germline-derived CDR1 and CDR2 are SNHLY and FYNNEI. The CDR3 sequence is CASTSSGETQYF. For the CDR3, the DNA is TGTGCCAGCACCTCTTCAGGAGAGACCCAGTACTTC.

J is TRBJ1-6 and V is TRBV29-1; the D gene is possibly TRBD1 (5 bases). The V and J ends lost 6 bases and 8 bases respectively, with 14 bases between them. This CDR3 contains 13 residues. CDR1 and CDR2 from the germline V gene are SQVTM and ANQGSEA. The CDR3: CSVQTGGDSPLHF. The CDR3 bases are TGCAGCGTCCAGACCGGAGGGGATTCACCCCTCCACTTT.

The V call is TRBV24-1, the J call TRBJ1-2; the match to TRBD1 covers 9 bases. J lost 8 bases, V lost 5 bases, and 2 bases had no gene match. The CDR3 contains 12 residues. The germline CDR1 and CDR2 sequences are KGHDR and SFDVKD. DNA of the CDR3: TGTGCCACCAGTGGGGGGACAGGGGGCTACACCTTC. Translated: CATSGGTGGYTF.

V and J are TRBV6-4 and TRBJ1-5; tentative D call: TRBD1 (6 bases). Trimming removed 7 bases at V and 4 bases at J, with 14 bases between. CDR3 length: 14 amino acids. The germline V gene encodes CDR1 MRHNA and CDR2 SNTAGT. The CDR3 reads CASNAGTINQPQHF. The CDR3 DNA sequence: TGTGCCAGCAACGCCGGGACAATAAATCAGCCCCAGCATTTT.

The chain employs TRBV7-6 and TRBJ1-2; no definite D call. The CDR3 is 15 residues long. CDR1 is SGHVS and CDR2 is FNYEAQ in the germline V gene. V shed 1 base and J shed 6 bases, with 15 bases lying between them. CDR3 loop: CASSLEAAGIDGYTF. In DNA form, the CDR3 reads TGTGCCAGCAGCTTAGAGGCAGCGGGGATTGATGGCTACACCTTC.

Here the CDR3 DNA reads TGTGCCAGCAAAAAACTAGCGGGGGGAGAGGAGACCCAGTACTTC. Protein sequence: CASKKLAGGEETQYF. The rearrangement links TRBV2 to TRBJ2-5; 12 positions agree with TRBD2. Trimming cost V 7 bases and J 5 bases; bases outside gene matches: 8. CDR3 size: 15 residues. CDR1 and CDR2 (germline): SNHLY, FYNNEI.

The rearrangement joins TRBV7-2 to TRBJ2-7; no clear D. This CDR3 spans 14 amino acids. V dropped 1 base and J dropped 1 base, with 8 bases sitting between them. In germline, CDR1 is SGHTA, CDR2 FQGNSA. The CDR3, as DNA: TGTGCCAGCAGCTTAGGAGGTGGGTCCTACGAGCAGTACTTC. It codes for CASSLGGGSYEQYF.

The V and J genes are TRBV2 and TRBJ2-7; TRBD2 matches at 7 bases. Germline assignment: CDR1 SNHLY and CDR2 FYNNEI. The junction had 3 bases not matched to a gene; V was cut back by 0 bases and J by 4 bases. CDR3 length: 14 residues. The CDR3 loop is CASSEAASGYEQYF. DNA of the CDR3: TGTGCCAGCAGTGAAGCTGCTAGCGGATACGAGCAGTACTTC.

The CDR3 nucleotides read TGCAGCGGTAGCGGGGGGGCTTTCAATGAGCAGTTCTTC. Residues: CSGSGGAFNEQFF. The chain joins TRBV29-1 to TRBJ2-1; 11 positions agree with TRBD2. CDR1 and CDR2 from the germline V gene are SQVTM and ANQGSEA. The CDR3 is 13 amino acids. The trim removed 7 bases at V and 6 bases at J, leaving 5 bases unmatched.

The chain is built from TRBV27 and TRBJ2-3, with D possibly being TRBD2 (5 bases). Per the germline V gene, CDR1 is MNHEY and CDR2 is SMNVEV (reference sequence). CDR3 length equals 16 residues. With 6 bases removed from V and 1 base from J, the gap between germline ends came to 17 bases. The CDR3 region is CASSPRGRRGTDTQYF. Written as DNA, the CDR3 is TGTGCCAGCAGCCCAAGAGGGCGGAGAGGCACAGATACGCAGTATTTT.

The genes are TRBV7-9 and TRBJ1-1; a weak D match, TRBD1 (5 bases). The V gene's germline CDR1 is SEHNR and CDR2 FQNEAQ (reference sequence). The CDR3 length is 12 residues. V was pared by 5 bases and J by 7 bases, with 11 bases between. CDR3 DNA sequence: TGTGCCAGCAGCCCAGGGAGGAATGAAGCTTTCTTT. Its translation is CASSPGRNEAFF.

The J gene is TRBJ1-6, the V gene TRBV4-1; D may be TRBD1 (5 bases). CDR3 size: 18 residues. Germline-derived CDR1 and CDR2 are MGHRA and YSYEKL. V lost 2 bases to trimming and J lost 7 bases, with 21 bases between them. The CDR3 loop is CASSQYSPEGRVNSPLHF. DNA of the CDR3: TGCGCCAGCAGCCAATACTCCCCGGAGGGGCGGGTCAATTCACCCCTCCACTTT.

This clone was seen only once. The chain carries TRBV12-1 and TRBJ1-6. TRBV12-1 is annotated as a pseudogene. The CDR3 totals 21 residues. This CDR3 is CASSFGGPRKGGSSYNSPLHF. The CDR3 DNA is TGTGCCAGCAGCTTTGGGGGCCCGCGAAAGGGGGGAAGCTCCTATAATTCACCCCTCCACTTT.

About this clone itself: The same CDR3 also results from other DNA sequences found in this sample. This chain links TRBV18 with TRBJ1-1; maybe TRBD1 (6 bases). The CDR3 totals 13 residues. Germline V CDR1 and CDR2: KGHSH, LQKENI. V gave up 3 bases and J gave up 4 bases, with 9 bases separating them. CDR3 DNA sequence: TGTGCCAGCTCACCGAACAGGGCCACTGAAGCTTTCTTT. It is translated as CASSPNRATEAFF. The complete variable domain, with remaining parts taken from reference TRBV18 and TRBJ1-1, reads NAGVMQNPRHLVRRRGQEARLRCSPMKGHSHVYWYRQLPEEGLKFMVYLQKENIIDESGMPKERFSAEFPKEGPSILRIQQVVRGDSAAYFCASSPNRATEAFFGQGTRLTVV.